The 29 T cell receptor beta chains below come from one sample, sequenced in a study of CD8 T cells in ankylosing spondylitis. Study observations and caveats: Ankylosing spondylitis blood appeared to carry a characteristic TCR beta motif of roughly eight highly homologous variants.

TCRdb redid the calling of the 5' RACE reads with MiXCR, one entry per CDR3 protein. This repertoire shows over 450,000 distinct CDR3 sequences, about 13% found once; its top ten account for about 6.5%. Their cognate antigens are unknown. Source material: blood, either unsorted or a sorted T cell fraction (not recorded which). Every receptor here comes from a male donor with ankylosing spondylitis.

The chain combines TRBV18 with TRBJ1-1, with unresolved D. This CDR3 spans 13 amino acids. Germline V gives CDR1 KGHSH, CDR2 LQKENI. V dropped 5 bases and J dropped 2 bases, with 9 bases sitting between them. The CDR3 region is CASSDQSNTEAFF. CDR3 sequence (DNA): TGTGCCAGCTCAGATCAGTCAAACACTGAAGCTTTCTTT. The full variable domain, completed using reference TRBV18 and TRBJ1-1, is NAGVMQNPRHLVRRRGQEARLRCSPMKGHSHVYWYRQLPEEGLKFMVYLQKENIIDESGMPKERFSAEFPKEGPSILRIQQVVRGDSAAYFCASSDQSNTEAFFGQGTRLTVV.

In nucleotides, the CDR3 is TGTGCCAGCAGACCGGGGGGGACATCCACAGATACGCAGTATTTT. Amino acids: CASRPGGTSTDTQYF. The V and J genes are TRBV12-3 or TRBV12-4 and TRBJ2-3; 8 bases fit TRBD2. V lost 6 bases to trimming and J lost 2 bases; unmatched junction nucleotides: 7. The CDR3 has 15 residues.

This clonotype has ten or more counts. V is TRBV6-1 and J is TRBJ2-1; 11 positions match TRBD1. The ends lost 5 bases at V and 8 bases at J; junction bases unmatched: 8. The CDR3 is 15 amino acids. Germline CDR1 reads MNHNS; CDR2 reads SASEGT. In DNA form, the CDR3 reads TGTGCCAGCAGTCGTAGGGACAGGGGGGTTCATGAGCAGTTCTTC. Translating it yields CASSRRDRGVHEQFF.

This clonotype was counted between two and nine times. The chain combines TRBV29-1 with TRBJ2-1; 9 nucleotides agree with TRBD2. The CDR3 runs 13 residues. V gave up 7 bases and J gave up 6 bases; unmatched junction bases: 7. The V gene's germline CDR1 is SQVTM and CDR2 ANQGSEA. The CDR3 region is CSAPSSGSNEQFF. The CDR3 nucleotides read TGCAGCGCCCCGAGTAGCGGGAGCAATGAGCAGTTCTTC.

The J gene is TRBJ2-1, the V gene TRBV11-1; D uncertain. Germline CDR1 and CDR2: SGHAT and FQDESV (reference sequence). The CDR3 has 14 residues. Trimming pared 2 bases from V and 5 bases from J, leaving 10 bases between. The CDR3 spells CASSLSRRDNEQFF. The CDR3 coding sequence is TGTGCCAGCAGCTTATCCCGACGAGACAATGAGCAGTTCTTC.

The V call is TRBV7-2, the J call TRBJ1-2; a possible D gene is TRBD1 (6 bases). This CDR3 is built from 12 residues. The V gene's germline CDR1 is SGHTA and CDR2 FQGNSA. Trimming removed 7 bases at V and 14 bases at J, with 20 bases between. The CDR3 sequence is CASTSDRQRPTF. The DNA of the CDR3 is TGTGCCAGCACTTCCGACAGGCAAAGACCAACCTTC. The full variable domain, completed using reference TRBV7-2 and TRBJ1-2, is GAGVSQSPSNKVTEKGKDVELRCDPISGHTALYWYRQSLGQGLEFLIYFQGNSAPDKSGLPSDRFSAERTGGSVSTLTIQRTQQEDSAVYLCASTSDRQRPTFGSGTRLTVV.

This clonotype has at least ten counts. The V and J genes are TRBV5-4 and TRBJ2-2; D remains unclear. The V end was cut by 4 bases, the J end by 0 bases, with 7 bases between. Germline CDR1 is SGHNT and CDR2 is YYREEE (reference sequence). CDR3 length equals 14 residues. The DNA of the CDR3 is TGTGCCAGCAGCCCGACACCGAACACCGGGGAGCTGTTTTTT. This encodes CASSPTPNTGELFF.

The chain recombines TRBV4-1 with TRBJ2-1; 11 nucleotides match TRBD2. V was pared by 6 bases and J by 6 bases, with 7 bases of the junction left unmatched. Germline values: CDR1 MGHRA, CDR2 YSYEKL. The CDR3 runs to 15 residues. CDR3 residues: CASRVGTSGVNEQFF. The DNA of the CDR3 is TGCGCCAGCAGGGTCGGGACTAGCGGTGTCAATGAGCAGTTCTTC.

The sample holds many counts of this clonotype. The chain's CDR3 is CASSPGQVDQPQHF. In DNA form, the CDR3 reads TGCGCCAGCAGCCCGGGACAGGTTGATCAGCCCCAGCATTTT. The chain combines TRBV5-1 with TRBJ1-5; TRBD1 matches 8 bases. Germline trimming cut 4 bases from V and 5 bases from J; bases unmatched to any gene: 5. The V gene's germline CDR1 is SGHRS and CDR2 YFSETQ. The CDR3 has 14 residues.

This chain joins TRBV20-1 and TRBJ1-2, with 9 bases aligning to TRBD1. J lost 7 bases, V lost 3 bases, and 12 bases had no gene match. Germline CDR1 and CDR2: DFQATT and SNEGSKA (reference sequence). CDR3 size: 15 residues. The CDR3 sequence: CSARPSPGQGVGYTF. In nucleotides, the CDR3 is TGCAGTGCTAGGCCGAGTCCGGGACAGGGTGTTGGCTACACCTTC.

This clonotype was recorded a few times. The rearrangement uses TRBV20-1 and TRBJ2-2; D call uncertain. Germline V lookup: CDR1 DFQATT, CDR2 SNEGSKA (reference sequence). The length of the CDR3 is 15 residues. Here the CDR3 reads CSVLLGPANTGELFF. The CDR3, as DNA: TGCAGCGTACTTCTCGGGCCAGCGAACACCGGGGAGCTGTTTTTT.

The CDR3 sequence is CASPPGIAHNEQFF. In DNA, the CDR3 is TGTGCCAGCCCTCCCGGGATAGCGCACAATGAGCAGTTCTTC. The rearrangement uses TRBV3-1 and TRBJ2-1; D may be TRBD2 (5 bases). V lost 8 bases, J lost 5 bases, and 16 bases lay in between. Germline V gives CDR1 LGHDT, CDR2 YNNKEL (reference sequence). The CDR3 consists of 14 residues.

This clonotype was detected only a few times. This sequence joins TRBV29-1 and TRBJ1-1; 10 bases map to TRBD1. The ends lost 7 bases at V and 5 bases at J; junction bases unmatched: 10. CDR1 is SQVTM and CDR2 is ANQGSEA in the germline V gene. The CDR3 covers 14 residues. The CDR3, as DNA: TGCAGCGCCCGGACAGGGGGTGATTGGACTGAAGCTTTCTTT. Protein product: CSARTGGDWTEAFF.

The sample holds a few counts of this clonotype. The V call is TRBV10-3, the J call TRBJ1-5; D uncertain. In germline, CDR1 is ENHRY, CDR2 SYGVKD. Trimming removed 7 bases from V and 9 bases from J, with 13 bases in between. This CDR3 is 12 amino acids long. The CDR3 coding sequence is TGTGCCATCACCGACGGCAATAGGCCCCAGCATTTT. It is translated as CAITDGNRPQHF.

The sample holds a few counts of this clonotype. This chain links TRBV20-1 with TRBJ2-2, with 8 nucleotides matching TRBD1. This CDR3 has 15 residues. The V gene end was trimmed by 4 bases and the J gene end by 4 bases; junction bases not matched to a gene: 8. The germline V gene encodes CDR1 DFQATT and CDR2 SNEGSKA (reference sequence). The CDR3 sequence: CSAIAQGASTGELFF. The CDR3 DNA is TGCAGTGCTATAGCCCAGGGGGCAAGCACCGGGGAGCTGTTTTTT.

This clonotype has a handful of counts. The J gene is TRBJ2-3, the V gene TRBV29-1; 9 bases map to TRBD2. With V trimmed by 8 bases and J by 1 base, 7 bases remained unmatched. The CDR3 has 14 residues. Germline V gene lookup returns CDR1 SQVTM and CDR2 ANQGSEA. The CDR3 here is CSPRGGVGTDTQYF. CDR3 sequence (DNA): TGCAGCCCGCGCGGGGGGGTGGGCACAGATACGCAGTATTTT.

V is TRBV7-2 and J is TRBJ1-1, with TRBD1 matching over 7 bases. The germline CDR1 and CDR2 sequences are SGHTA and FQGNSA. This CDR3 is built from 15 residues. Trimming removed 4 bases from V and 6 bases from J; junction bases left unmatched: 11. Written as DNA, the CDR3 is TGTGCCAGCAGCTACAGACAGGGAGCATCCGCTGAAGCTTTCTTT. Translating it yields CASSYRQGASAEAFF.

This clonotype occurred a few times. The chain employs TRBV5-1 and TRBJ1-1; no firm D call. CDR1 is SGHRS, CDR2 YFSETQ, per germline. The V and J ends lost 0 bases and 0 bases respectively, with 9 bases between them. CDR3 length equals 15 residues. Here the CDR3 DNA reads TGCGCCAGCAGCTTGGATCCGGGTTTGAACACTGAAGCTTTCTTT. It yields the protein CASSLDPGLNTEAFF.

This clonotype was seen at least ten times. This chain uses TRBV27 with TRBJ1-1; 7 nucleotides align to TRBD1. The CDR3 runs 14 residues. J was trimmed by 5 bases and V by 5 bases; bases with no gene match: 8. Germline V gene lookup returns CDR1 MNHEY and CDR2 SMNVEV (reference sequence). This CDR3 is CASSISGGWTEAFF. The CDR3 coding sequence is TGTGCCAGCAGTATTTCAGGGGGTTGGACTGAAGCTTTCTTT.

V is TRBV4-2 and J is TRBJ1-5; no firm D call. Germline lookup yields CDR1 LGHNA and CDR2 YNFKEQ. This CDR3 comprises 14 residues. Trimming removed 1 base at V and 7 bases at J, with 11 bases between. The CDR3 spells CASSQGISEQPQHF. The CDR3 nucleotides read TGTGCCAGCAGCCAAGGGATTTCCGAACAGCCCCAGCATTTT.

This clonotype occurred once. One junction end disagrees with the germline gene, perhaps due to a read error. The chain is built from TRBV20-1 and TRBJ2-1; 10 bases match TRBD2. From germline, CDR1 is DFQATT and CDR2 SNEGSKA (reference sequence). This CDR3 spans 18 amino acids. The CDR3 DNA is TGCTGTGCTAGAGATTTTACTAGCGGGATCGGCGGCCTGTCTGAGCAGTTCTTC. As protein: CCARDFTSGIGGLSEQFF.

Here the CDR3 reads CASSFSWTGTYEQYF. For the CDR3, the DNA is TGTGCCAGCAGCTTTAGTTGGACAGGTACCTACGAGCAGTACTTC. The J gene is TRBJ2-7, the V gene TRBV7-9; 7 bases map to TRBD1. The ends lost 3 bases at V and 2 bases at J; junction bases unmatched: 7. Germline CDR1 SEHNR, CDR2 FQNEAQ (reference sequence). This CDR3 is 15 amino acids long. The entire variable domain, with the rest obtained from reference TRBV7-9 and TRBJ2-7, is as follows: DTGVSQNPRHKITKRGQNVTFRCDPISEHNRLYWYRQTLGQGPEFLTYFQNEAQLEKSRLLSDRFSAERPKGSFSTLEIQRTEQGDSAMYLCASSFSWTGTYEQYFGPGTRLTVT.

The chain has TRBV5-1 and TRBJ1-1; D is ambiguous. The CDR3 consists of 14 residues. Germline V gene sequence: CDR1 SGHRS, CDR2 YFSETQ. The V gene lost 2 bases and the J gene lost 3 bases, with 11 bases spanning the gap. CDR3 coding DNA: TGCGCCAGCAGCTTTGGCGAGTTATACACTGAAGCTTTCTTT. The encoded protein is CASSFGELYTEAFF.

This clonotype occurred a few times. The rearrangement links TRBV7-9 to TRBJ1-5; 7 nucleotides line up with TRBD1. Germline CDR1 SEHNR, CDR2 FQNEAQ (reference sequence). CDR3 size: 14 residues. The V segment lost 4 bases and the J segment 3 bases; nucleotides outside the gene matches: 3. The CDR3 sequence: CASSSGTDNQPQHF. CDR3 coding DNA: TGTGCCAGCAGCTCCGGGACAGACAATCAGCCCCAGCATTTT.

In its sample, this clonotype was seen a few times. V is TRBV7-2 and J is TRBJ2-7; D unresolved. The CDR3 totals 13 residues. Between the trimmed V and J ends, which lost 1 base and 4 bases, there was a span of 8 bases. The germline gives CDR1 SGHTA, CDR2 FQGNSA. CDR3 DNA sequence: TGTGCCAGCAGCTTAGGGAGAGAGTACGAGCAGTACTTC. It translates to CASSLGREYEQYF.

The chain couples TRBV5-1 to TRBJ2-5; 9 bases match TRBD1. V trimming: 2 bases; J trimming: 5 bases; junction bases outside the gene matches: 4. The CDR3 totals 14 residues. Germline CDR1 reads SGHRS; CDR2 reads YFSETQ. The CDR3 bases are TGCGCCAGCAGCTTACAGGGGGCTCAGGAGACCCAGTACTTC. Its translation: CASSLQGAQETQYF.

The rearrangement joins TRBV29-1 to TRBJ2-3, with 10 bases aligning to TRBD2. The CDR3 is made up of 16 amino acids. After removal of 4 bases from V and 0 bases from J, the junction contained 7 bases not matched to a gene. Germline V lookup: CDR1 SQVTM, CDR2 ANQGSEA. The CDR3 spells CSVGEVAGGSTDTQYF. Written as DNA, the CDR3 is TGCAGCGTTGGCGAGGTAGCGGGAGGCAGCACAGATACGCAGTATTTT.

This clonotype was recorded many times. CDR3 DNA: TGTGCCACCAGCCTAGGGGGGCAGGGGAACACTGAAGCTTTCTTT. It codes for CATSLGGQGNTEAFF. This chain connects TRBV24-1 to TRBJ1-1; D is possibly TRBD1 (6 bases). CDR1 is KGHDR and CDR2 is SFDVKD in the germline V gene. The CDR3 totals 15 residues. V lost 7 bases to trimming and J lost 1 base, with 15 bases between them.

CDR3 in amino acids: CSAALAGSGDTQYF. Here the CDR3 DNA reads TGCAGTGCTGCCCTCGCCGGTAGCGGAGATACGCAGTATTTT. The chain carries TRBV20-1 and TRBJ2-3; D is possibly TRBD2 (6 bases). Trimming took 5 bases from V and 5 from J, leaving 17 bases between them. Germline loops: CDR1 DFQATT, CDR2 SNEGSKA (reference sequence). The CDR3 totals 14 residues.